This passage covers 8 T cell receptor beta chains from one sample sequenced in a study of cytomegalovirus exposure and HLA in healthy donors. A multiplex PCR was run with 60 Vbeta primers and 13 Jbeta primers. Assay: immunoSEQ multiplex PCR; the TCRdb copy retains only in-frame clones and omits some. The top ten hold approximately 1.1% of the sample, which has about 130,000 clones, around 80% seen once. The sample comprised PBMCs. These TCRs come from a woman in her 30s in good health and CMV-seronegative.

This chain uses TRBV27 with TRBJ2-1; no clear D. The CDR3 sequence is 12 residues long. CDR1 MNHEY and CDR2 SMNVEV come from the germline V gene (reference sequence). The V gene lost 3 bases and the J gene lost 7 bases, with 7 bases spanning the gap. CDR3 sequence reads: CASSFLRNEQFF. CDR3 DNA: TGTGCCAGCAGTTTCCTTCGGAATGAGCAGTTCTTC.

J is TRBJ1-1 and V is TRBV19, with D perhaps TRBD1 (5 bases). The CDR3 is 12 residues long. V was pared by 9 bases and J by 5 bases, with 13 bases between. Germline CDR1 is LNHDA and CDR2 is SQIVND (reference sequence). CDR3 sequence (DNA): TGTGCCAGCCTCACCGGGGGGACTGAAGCTTTCTTT. Amino acid sequence: CASLTGGTEAFF.

V gene TRBV2 combines with J gene TRBJ2-1; D unclear. Trimming took 6 bases from V and 4 from J, leaving 13 bases between them. The CDR3 has 14 residues. Germline values: CDR1 SNHLY, CDR2 FYNNEI. CDR3: CASSNLLDYNEQFF. The CDR3 DNA follows: TGTGCCAGCAGCAACCTTCTAGATTACAATGAGCAGTTCTTC.

The chain combines TRBV6-5 with TRBJ2-1; tentatively, D is TRBD2 (5 bases). The V end was cut by 6 bases, the J end by 6 bases, with 18 bases between. This CDR3 comprises 15 residues. Germline lookup yields CDR1 MNHEY and CDR2 SVGAGI. The chain's CDR3 is CASRSGTSEGNEQFF. The CDR3 DNA sequence: TGTGCCAGCAGATCGGGAACCTCCGAGGGCAATGAGCAGTTCTTC.

V is TRBV6-1 and J is TRBJ2-3; 7 bases agree with TRBD1. CDR3 length: 14 amino acids. The J segment lost 2 bases and the V segment lost 5 bases, leaving 4 bases of the junction unmatched. Germline CDR1 reads MNHNS; CDR2 reads SASEGT. In nucleotides, the CDR3 is TGTGCCAGCAGTAGTGGGACAGCCACAGATACGCAGTATTTT. This translates into CASSSGTATDTQYF.

The DNA for the CDR3 is TGTGCCAGCAGCTTAGCATACTCTTACACAGATACGCAGTATTTT. Its protein is CASSLAYSYTDTQYF. The chain has TRBV7-8 and TRBJ2-3, with unresolved D. Deletions cut 0 bases from V and 2 bases from J, with 9 bases between. The germline V gene has CDR1 SGHVS and CDR2 FQNEAQ. This CDR3 comprises 15 residues.

The chain carries TRBV29-1 and TRBJ2-1; TRBD2 matches at 11 bases. Germline assignment: CDR1 SQVTM and CDR2 ANQGSEA. This CDR3 has 14 residues. V lost 4 bases and J lost 6; bases outside the gene matches: 5. CDR3 coding DNA: TGCAGCGTTGGCCATAGCGGGAGGGGCAATGAGCAGTTCTTC. Translating it yields CSVGHSGRGNEQFF.

The count of this clone is one. Within the sample, other DNA sequences also encode this same CDR3. This chain joins TRBV19 and TRBJ2-1; D perhaps matches TRBD2 (6 bases). The V end lost 4 bases, the J end lost 0 bases, and 7 bases lay between the germline ends. CDR3 size: 14 residues. CDR1 is LNHDA, CDR2 SQIVND, per germline (reference sequence). CDR3 loop: CASSTGGSYNEQFF. The CDR3, as DNA: TGTGCCAGTAGTACCGGGGGCTCCTACAATGAGCAGTTCTTC.